The clone carrying this T cell receptor beta chain was counted at least ten times. The data were obtained in a study of T cells of healthy individuals. TCRdb re-analysed the 5' RACE reads in MiXCR, keeping a single row per CDR3 protein. The sample shows about 60,000 distinct CDR3 sequences, about 16% of them seen only once. The TCR sequence derives from a human donor in good health.

CDR3 residues: CASSLGTSGTDTQYF. Here the CDR3 DNA reads TGTGCCAGCAGCTTAGGGACTAGCGGCACAGATACGCAGTATTTT. This chain links TRBV7-9 with TRBJ2-3, with TRBD2 identical over 9 bases. CDR3 length equals 15 residues. The V gene end was trimmed by 1 base and the J gene end by 1 base; junction bases not matched to a gene: 0. CDR1 is SEHNR, CDR2 FQNEAQ, per germline (reference sequence).